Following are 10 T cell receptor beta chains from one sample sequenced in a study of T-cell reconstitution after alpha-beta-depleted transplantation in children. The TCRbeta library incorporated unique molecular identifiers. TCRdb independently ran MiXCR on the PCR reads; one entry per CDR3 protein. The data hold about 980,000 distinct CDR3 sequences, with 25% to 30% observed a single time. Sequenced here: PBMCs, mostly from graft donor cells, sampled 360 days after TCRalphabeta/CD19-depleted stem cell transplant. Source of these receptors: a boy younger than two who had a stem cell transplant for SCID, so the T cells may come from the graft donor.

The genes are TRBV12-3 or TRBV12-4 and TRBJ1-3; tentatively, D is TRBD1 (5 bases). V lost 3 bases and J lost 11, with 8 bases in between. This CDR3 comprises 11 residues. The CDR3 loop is CASSLDTSIYF. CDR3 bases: TGTGCCAGCAGTTTGGACACCTCCATATATTTT.

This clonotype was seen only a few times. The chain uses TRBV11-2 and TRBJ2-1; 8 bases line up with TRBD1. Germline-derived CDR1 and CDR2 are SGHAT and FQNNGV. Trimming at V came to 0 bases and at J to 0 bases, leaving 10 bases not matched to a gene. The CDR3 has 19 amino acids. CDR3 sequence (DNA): TGTGCCAGCAGCTTAGATCACCCGAGGACAGGGAGCTCCTACAATGAGCAGTTCTTC. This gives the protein CASSLDHPRTGSSYNEQFF.

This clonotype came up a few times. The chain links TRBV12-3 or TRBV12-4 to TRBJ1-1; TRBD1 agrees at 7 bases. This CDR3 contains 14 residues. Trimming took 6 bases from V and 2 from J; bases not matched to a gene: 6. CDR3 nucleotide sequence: TGTGCCAGCAGGACAGACAGGGCCAACACTGAAGCTTTCTTT. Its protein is CASRTDRANTEAFF.

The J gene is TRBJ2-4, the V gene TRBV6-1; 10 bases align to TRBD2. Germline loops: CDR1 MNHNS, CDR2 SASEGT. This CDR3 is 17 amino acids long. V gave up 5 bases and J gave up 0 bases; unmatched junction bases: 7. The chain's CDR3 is CASSPKLAGLAKNIQYF. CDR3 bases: TGTGCCAGCAGTCCCAAACTAGCGGGGTTAGCCAAAAACATTCAGTACTTC.

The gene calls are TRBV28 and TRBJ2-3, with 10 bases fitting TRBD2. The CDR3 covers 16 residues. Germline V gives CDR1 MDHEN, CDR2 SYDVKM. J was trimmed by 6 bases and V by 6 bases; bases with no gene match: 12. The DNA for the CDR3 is TGTGCCAGCAGGCCAGCGGGGGGGCTTAGGGTTGATACGCAGTATTTT. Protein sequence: CASRPAGGLRVDTQYF.

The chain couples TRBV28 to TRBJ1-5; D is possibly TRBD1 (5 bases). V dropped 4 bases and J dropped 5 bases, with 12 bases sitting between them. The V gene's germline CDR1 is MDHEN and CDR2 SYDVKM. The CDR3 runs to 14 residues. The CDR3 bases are TGTGCCAGCAGTTCCCCAGGGAGTTATCAGCCCCAGCATTTT. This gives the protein CASSSPGSYQPQHF.

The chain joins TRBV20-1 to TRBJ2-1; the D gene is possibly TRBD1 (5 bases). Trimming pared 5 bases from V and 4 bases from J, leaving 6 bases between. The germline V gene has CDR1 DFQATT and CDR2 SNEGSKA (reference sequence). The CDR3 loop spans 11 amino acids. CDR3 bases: TGCAGTGCTGGGGCTTACAATGAGCAGTTCTTC. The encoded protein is CSAGAYNEQFF.

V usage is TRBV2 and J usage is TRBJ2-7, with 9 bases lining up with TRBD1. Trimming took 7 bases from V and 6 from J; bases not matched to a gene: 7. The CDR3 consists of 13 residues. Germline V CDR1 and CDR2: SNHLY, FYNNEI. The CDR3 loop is CASTRTGVGEQYF. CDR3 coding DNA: TGTGCCAGCACCCGGACAGGGGTGGGCGAGCAGTACTTC.

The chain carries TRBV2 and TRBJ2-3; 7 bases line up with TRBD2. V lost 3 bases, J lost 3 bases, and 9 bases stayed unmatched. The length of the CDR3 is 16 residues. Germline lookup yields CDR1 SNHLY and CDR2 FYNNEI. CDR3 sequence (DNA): TGTGCCAGCAGTGACATAGGGAGGGCGGCGACAGATACGCAGTATTTT. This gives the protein CASSDIGRAATDTQYF. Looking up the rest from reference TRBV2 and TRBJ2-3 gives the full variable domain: EPEVTQTPSHQVTQMGQEVILRCVPISNHLYFYWYRQILGQKVEFLVSFYNNEISEKSEIFDDQFSVERPDGSNFTLKIRSTKLEDSAMYFCASSDIGRAATDTQYFGPGTRLTVL.

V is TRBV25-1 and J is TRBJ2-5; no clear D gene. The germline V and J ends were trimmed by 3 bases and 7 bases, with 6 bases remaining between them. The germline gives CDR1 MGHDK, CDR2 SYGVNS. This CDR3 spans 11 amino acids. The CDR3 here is CASSDYTTQYF. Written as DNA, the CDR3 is TGTGCCAGCAGTGATTATACGACCCAGTACTTC.